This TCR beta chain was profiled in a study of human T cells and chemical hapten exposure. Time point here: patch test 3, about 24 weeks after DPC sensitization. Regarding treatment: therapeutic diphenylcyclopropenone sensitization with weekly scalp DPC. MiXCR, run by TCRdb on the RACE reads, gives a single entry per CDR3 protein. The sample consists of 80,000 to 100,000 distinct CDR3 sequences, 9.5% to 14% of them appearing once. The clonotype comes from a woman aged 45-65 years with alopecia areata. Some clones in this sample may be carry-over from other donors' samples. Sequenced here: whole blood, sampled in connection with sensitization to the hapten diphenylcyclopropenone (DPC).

This chain's CDR3 is CASSPRDGRPNYQPQHF. CDR3 coding DNA: TGTGCCAGCAGTCCCCGGGACGGCCGACCGAACTATCAGCCCCAGCATTTT. The V gene is TRBV12-3 or TRBV12-4, the J gene TRBJ1-5; TRBD1 is a possible D gene (5 bases). V lost 5 bases, J lost 5 bases, and 22 bases lay in between. This CDR3 comprises 17 residues.